The rows below give T cell receptor beta chains drawn from one sample of a study of beta chain features in type 1 diabetes. This table comes from immunoSEQ multiplex PCR, and its TCRdb copy is limited to in-frame clones, with some not included. The sample comprises about 280,000 clones, 15% of which are singletons, and around 0.015% rests with the top ten. Specimen: naive CD4+ T cells from blood. All receptors come from a man between 18 and 29 years old with type 1 diabetes. CDR3s leave out the opening cysteine and the closing phenylalanine or tryptophan. The size of a clone is reported for some rows only, either as once, few or many, or as a class for expanded clones.

few	TRBJ2-1	TRBV11-2	ASSFSASGSIYEQF
-	TRBJ2-3	TRBV30	AWSGTSGFTDTQY
-	TRBJ1-2	TRBV5-6	ASSLESQGAT
-	TRBJ2-2	TRBV7-2	ASSLAGGAGELF
-	TRBJ2-1	TRBV28	ASSWASGGSYNEQF
-	TRBJ2-7	TRBV11-2	ASSPIDRGGYEQY
many	TRBJ2-5	TRBV4-3	ASSQARGRRETQY
few	TRBJ2-3	TRBV11-2	ASSFVDRAGTQY
once	TRBJ1-2	TRBV6-1	ASSLDRGDYGYT
-	TRBJ2-5	TRBV4-1	ASSRSDSQETQY
few	TRBJ2-3	TRBV4-2	ASSQDSLLAGALYTDTQY
-	TRBJ2-7	TRBV28	ASSRLVRAHEQY
few	TRBJ1-2	TRBV5-4	ASSIGTGDGYT
-	TRBJ2-1	TRBV10-3	AIRETGNEQF
few	TRBJ2-7	TRBV7-2	ASSSYRGIYEQY
few	TRBJ2-7	TRBV5-4	ASSLGAGTLSEQY
-	TRBJ2-3	TRBV11-2	ASSSRDRGFTDTQY
few	TRBJ2-7	TRBV7-8	ASSRAGQGPYEQY
few	TRBJ1-4	TRBV9	ASSPAQASNEKLF
-	TRBJ1-1	TRBV2	ASSEGGTEAF
-	TRBJ2-2	TRBV6-7	ASSPPKGLEVGELF
-	TRBJ2-3	TRBV4-2	ASSLGLAGGSTDTQY
-	TRBJ1-3	TRBV29-1	SVERRSGNTIY
-	TRBJ2-6	TRBV28	ASSTPGSGANVLT
-	TRBJ2-7	TRBV30	AWSGEEDSLYEQY
few	TRBJ1-5	TRBV9	ASSAGQGVQPQH
few	TRBJ1-3	TRBV5-1	ASRSQDTIY
few	TRBJ1-1	TRBV29-1	SVEGRVWNTEAF
few	TRBJ2-1	TRBV28	ASSLAGVLSYNEQF
few	TRBJ2-7	TRBV5-1	ASSVRSGPSYEQY
-	TRBJ2-5	TRBV25-1	ASSEYRTGGETQY
few	TRBJ2-1	TRBV21-1	ASSKFERLAGDGHSYNEQF
-	TRBJ2-7	TRBV7-2	ASSFPGTRFYEQY
-	TRBJ1-1	TRBV5-1	ASSPRTGDETEAF
few	TRBJ1-4	TRBV9	ASTRGHKQWGNEKLF